The 10 T cell receptor beta chains below come from one sample, sequenced in a study of CD8 T cells in ankylosing spondylitis. The antigens these receptors bind are not known. A single record per CDR3 protein comes from TCRdb applying MiXCR to the 5' RACE reads. Among some 140,000 distinct CDR3 sequences listed, roughly a sixth were seen once. General study findings and limits: Characteristic, it appeared, of ankylosing spondylitis blood was a TCR beta motif of several highly homologous variants.

What was sequenced was blood, either unsorted or a sorted T cell fraction (not recorded which). Receptor source: a male donor with ankylosing spondylitis.

The chain combines TRBV9 with TRBJ1-6; 10 nucleotides agree with TRBD1. The CDR3 is 14 amino acids. Germline V gives CDR1 SGDLS, CDR2 YYNGEE. Germline trimming cut 3 bases from V and 8 bases from J; bases unmatched to any gene: 2. As DNA, the CDR3 is TGTGCCAGCAGCGGGGACAGGGGCCATTCACCCCTCCACTTT. Encoded protein: CASSGDRGHSPLHF.

This clonotype was seen only a few times. The rearrangement links TRBV12-3 or TRBV12-4 to TRBJ2-3; no clear D gene. Deletions cut 5 bases from V and 3 bases from J, with 9 bases between. The CDR3 is 13 amino acids. Written as DNA, the CDR3 is TGTGCCAGCAGTATGACTGCGACAGATACGCAGTATTTT. Residues: CASSMTATDTQYF.

CDR3 in amino acids: CASSYVGDHYEQYF. CDR3 nucleotides: TGTGCCAGCAGTTACGTGGGAGACCACTACGAGCAGTACTTC. The chain is built from TRBV6-2 or TRBV6-3 and TRBJ2-7; weak D call: TRBD2 (5 bases). Trimming pared 2 bases from V and 3 bases from J, leaving 11 bases between. The CDR3 consists of 14 residues. Germline CDR1 reads MNHEY; CDR2 reads SVGEGT.

The sample holds a few counts of this clonotype. The rearrangement uses TRBV7-9 and TRBJ2-3, with 8 positions matching TRBD2. Germline V gene lookup returns CDR1 SEHNR and CDR2 FQNEAQ (reference sequence). CDR3 length: 17 amino acids. J was trimmed by 0 bases and V by 6 bases; bases with no gene match: 11. The DNA of the CDR3 is TGTGCCAGCAGTGATGTAGCGGGAAGGGCAAGCACAGATACGCAGTATTTT. It is translated as CASSDVAGRASTDTQYF. The entire variable domain, with the rest obtained from reference TRBV7-9 and TRBJ2-3, is as follows: DTGVSQNPRHKITKRGQNVTFRCDPISEHNRLYWYRQTLGQGPEFLTYFQNEAQLEKSRLLSDRFSAERPKGSFSTLEIQRTEQGDSAMYLCASSDVAGRASTDTQYFGPGTRLTVL.

This clonotype has ten or more counts. The rearrangement joins TRBV25-1 to TRBJ2-1; TRBD1 matches at 7 bases. Germline CDR1 reads MGHDK; CDR2 reads SYGVNS. The V and J ends lost 8 bases and 0 bases, in that order; junction bases with no gene match: 4. This CDR3 comprises 14 residues. The CDR3 DNA is TGTGCCAGCTCAAGGACAGGCTCCTACAATGAGCAGTTCTTC. It encodes CASSRTGSYNEQFF.

V usage is TRBV4-1 and J usage is TRBJ1-2, with D possibly TRBD1 on 5 matching bases. Germline assignment: CDR1 MGHRA and CDR2 YSYEKL. The V gene lost 1 base and the J gene lost 2 bases, with 11 bases spanning the gap. This CDR3 is 15 amino acids long. CDR3 loop: CASSQVPGRNYGYTF. DNA of the CDR3: TGCGCCAGCAGCCAAGTCCCAGGGAGGAACTATGGCTACACCTTC.

V usage is TRBV6-5 and J usage is TRBJ1-1; no definite D call. Trimming cost V 2 bases and J 0 bases, with 7 bases left between them. The CDR3 extends over 14 amino acids. The V gene's germline CDR1 is MNHEY and CDR2 SVGAGI. CDR3 sequence: CASSYGGVNTEAFF. Here the CDR3 DNA reads TGTGCCAGCAGTTACGGCGGGGTGAACACTGAAGCTTTCTTT.

V usage is TRBV11-1 and J usage is TRBJ2-7; D is possibly TRBD2 (6 bases). CDR1 and CDR2 (germline): SGHAT, FQDESV (reference sequence). This CDR3 spans 15 amino acids. The V end was cut by 1 base, the J end by 2 bases, with 12 bases between. The CDR3 here is CASSLVAGPAYEQYF. The CDR3 DNA reads as TGTGCCAGCAGCTTAGTTGCGGGGCCGGCCTACGAGCAGTACTTC.

The chain joins TRBV7-8 to TRBJ2-7, with D perhaps TRBD1 (6 bases). This CDR3 comprises 13 residues. Trimming took 5 bases from V and 2 from J, leaving 10 bases between them. Germline V gene sequence: CDR1 SGHVS, CDR2 FQNEAQ. The CDR3 loop is CASSIGQTYEQYF. CDR3 nucleotides: TGTGCCAGCAGCATAGGACAGACCTACGAGCAGTACTTC.

A few counts support this clonotype. The V and J genes are TRBV7-2 and TRBJ2-1; D remains ambiguous. Trimming cost V 1 base and J 3 bases, with 10 bases left between them. Germline CDR1 is SGHTA and CDR2 is FQGNSA. This CDR3 region has 15 residues. Here the CDR3 reads CASSLGPSRYNEQFF. CDR3 coding DNA: TGTGCCAGCAGCTTAGGGCCGAGCCGCTACAATGAGCAGTTCTTC.